This T cell receptor beta chain was obtained from a study of blood T cell repertoires in COVID-19 (dated by TCRdb to 2020 to 2021). A note on the overall study: Collaborator samples came from the United States, Italy and Spain and covered acute and convalescent phases of COVID-19. The material from the prospective study consisted of cDNA or gDNA derived from T cells, B-cell-depleted T cells, or PBMCs. Subjects who had been exposed to COVID-19, were actively infected with it, or had recovered from it provided the deeply sampled blood TCRbeta repertoires that made up the dataset. A freely available public database, intended as a resource for researchers studying the immune response to SARS-CoV-2, is where the repertoires were released. Samples were obtained from the ongoing ImmuneRACE study (first 160 participants) and from about 1,300 subjects provided by 6 global collaborators. Sample metadata almost always included a de-identified subject ID, COVID-19 status, age in years and sex. Where available, HLA class I and class II types were taken from metadata supplied by the sample provider and were not determined by assay-based typing. General findings and caveats noted by the study authors: How much clinical and demographic metadata was included differed by source and by participant, and the metadata was provided uncurated.

Each collaborating institution followed its own protocols to collect whole blood in K2EDTA tubes. For TCRbeta analysis, collaborators shipped samples in one of three forms: frozen whole blood, isolated PBMCs, or DNA extracted from either of those sample types. CDR1 SQVTM and CDR2 ANQGSEA were looked up in the germline V gene. Its CDR3 holds 17 amino acids, cysteine through phenylalanine. Solely the CDR3 DNA is kept, with 51 bases framed from the first base. V sheds 5 bases and J sheds 2 bases, leaving 21 bases between their ends. TCRbeta CDR3 regions were amplified from genomic DNA using the immunoSEQ Assay, a bias-controlled multiplex PCR. The original methods were these. Nucleated cell counts per sample were estimated from amplification of reference gene primers within the assay. To quantify the absolute abundance of each unique TCRbeta CDR3 rearrangement, sequence reads were collapsed and filtered. Productive Simpson clonality was computed per sample as the square root of Simpson's diversity index over productive rearrangements. The immuneACCESS repertoire file appears here via TCRdb, limited to in-frame rearrangements. These files lack a portion of the clones; in checked studies, under half of the deficit traces to unresolved V genes, and the cause of the others is not known. The DNA gave D and trimming, while V, J and clone size come from that table. A total of some 180,000 clones appear in this sample, approximately 80% of them only once. In total, the top ten clones hold roughly 7.8% of the sample.

Comments on this clone: Its specific antigen is unknown. No qualities accompany the bases; no much larger clone lies one base away.

Source material: peripheral blood. The receptor chain draws on TRBV29-1 and TRBJ2-2; the D gene is possibly TRBD2, with 7 bases matching. The TCR was taken from a woman aged 45 to 65 with active or convalescent COVID-19. CDR3 sequence: CSVRHFGGGTNTGELFF. The sequence in DNA is TGCAGCGTTCGCCATTTCGGGGGAGGGACAAACACCGGGGAGCTGTTTTTT.